The rows below give T cell receptor beta chains drawn from one sample of a study of T cell responses to AZD1222 COVID-19 vaccine. The method was immunoSEQ multiplex PCR; TCRdb's version includes in-frame clones alone and lacks a portion of them. The sample yields tens of thousands of clones, approximately 89% seen once. This specimen consisted of peripheral blood, obtained on day 0 of AZD1222 vaccination. These receptors were obtained from an adult in good health. CDR3s include the opening cysteine and the closing phenylalanine or tryptophan. Each record gives: D gene, V gene, clone size, J gene, CDR3 protein, CDR3 DNA. The D gene is left open where the match is weak. Only some rows state a clone size, as once, few, many or a class for expanded clones.

D: .; V: TRBV2; size: .; J: TRBJ2-2; CDR3: CASSPRGSGELFF; DNA: TGTGCCAGCAGCCCCCGGGGGTCCGGGGAGCTGTTTTTT
D: TRBD1; V: TRBV3-1/TRBV3-2; size: .; J: TRBJ2-5; CDR3: CASSPGAGGWETQYF; DNA: TGTGCCAGCAGCCCCGGGGCAGGGGGCTGGGAGACCCAGTACTTC
D: .; V: TRBV18; size: once; J: TRBJ2-7; CDR3: CASSPDSREQYF; DNA: TGTGCCAGCTCCCCCGACAGTCGCGAGCAGTACTTC
D: .; V: TRBV9; size: .; J: TRBJ2-7; CDR3: CASSRRGGDYEQYF; DNA: TGTGCCAGCTCTCGGAGGGGGGGCGACTACGAGCAGTACTTC
D: .; V: TRBV5-6; size: .; J: TRBJ2-6; CDR3: CASSRPPLTGAVGANVLTF; DNA: TGTGCCAGCAGTAGGCCTCCGCTGACAGGCGCGGTAGGGGCCAACGTCCTGACTTTC
D: .; V: TRBV27; size: few; J: TRBJ1-4; CDR3: CASSLRLWEKLFF; DNA: TGTGCCAGCAGTTTACGACTCTGGGAAAAACTGTTTTTT
D: TRBD1; V: TRBV7-9; size: .; J: TRBJ1-3; CDR3: CASSRQGGGNTIYF; DNA: TGTGCCAGCAGCAGACAGGGCGGAGGAAACACCATATATTTT
D: .; V: TRBV3-1/TRBV3-2; size: .; J: TRBJ2-2; CDR3: CASSPTPNTGELFF; DNA: TGTGCCAGCAGCCCCACACCGAACACCGGGGAGCTGTTTTTT
D: .; V: TRBV7-9; size: few; J: TRBJ2-1; CDR3: CASTNPGPRNNEQFF; DNA: TGTGCCAGCACTAACCCCGGGCCCAGGAACAATGAGCAGTTCTTC
D: .; V: TRBV4-1; size: .; J: TRBJ2-1; CDR3: CASSQEEGLPSYNEQFF; DNA: TGCGCCAGCAGCCAAGAGGAAGGACTACCTTCCTACAATGAGCAGTTCTTC
D: .; V: TRBV19; size: .; J: TRBJ1-2; CDR3: CASTVWGRDNGYTF; DNA: TGTGCCAGTACCGTATGGGGTAGGGATAATGGCTACACCTTC
D: .; V: TRBV30; size: .; J: TRBJ1-1; CDR3: CAWSPQIETEAFF; DNA: TGTGCCTGGAGTCCCCAGATAGAAACTGAAGCTTTCTTT
D: .; V: TRBV27; size: .; J: TRBJ1-1; CDR3: CASSSRGRVEAFF; DNA: TGTGCCAGCAGTTCCCGGGGGCGCGTGGAGGCTTTCTTT
D: TRBD1; V: TRBV30; size: .; J: TRBJ1-2; CDR3: CAWSLGQNYGYTF; DNA: TGTGCCTGGAGTTTGGGACAGAACTATGGCTACACCTTC
D: TRBD2; V: TRBV7-2; size: .; J: TRBJ2-1; CDR3: CASSTASGGQNEQFF; DNA: TGTGCCAGCAGCACAGCTAGCGGGGGGCAAAATGAGCAGTTCTTC
D: TRBD1; V: TRBV5-5; size: .; J: TRBJ1-1; CDR3: CASSIGTVTEAFF; DNA: TGTGCCAGCAGCATTGGGACAGTCACTGAAGCTTTCTTT
D: .; V: TRBV28; size: .; J: TRBJ2-1; CDR3: CASRVSNEQFF; DNA: TGTGCCAGCAGGGTTAGCAATGAGCAGTTCTTC
D: .; V: TRBV2; size: .; J: TRBJ1-4; CDR3: CASSVGSGREKLFF; DNA: TGTGCCAGCAGTGTTGGGTCGGGGCGGGAAAAACTGTTTTTT
D: .; V: TRBV5-6; size: .; J: TRBJ2-2; CDR3: CASSLDGNELFF; DNA: TGTGCCAGCAGCTTGGACGGAAATGAGCTGTTTTTT
D: .; V: TRBV14; size: .; J: TRBJ2-7; CDR3: CASSQRIGYEQYF; DNA: TGTGCCAGCAGCCAACGGATCGGCTACGAGCAGTACTTC
D: TRBD2; V: TRBV27; size: .; J: TRBJ2-3; CDR3: CARLAGDTDTQYF; DNA: TGTGCCCGGCTAGCGGGAGACACAGATACGCAGTATTTT
D: TRBD1; V: TRBV19; size: .; J: TRBJ1-4; CDR3: CASRGGTGHEKLFF; DNA: TGTGCCAGTAGGGGGGGGACAGGGCATGAAAAACTGTTTTTT
D: .; V: TRBV4-3; size: .; J: TRBJ1-2; CDR3: CASSQGKGVTTYGYTF; DNA: TGCGCCAGCAGCCAAGGAAAGGGGGTTACGACCTATGGCTACACCTTC
D: .; V: TRBV12-3/TRBV12-4; size: .; J: TRBJ2-1; CDR3: CASSLVSDEQFF; DNA: TGTGCCAGCAGTTTGGTCAGCGATGAGCAGTTCTTC
D: TRBD1; V: TRBV29-1; size: once; J: TRBJ1-5; CDR3: CSVGTGLGQPQHF; DNA: TGCAGCGTTGGGACAGGGTTGGGTCAGCCCCAGCATTTT
D: .; V: TRBV30; size: .; J: TRBJ1-6; CDR3: CAWKQEPMGISPLHF; DNA: TGTGCCTGGAAACAGGAGCCCATGGGGATTTCACCCCTCCACTTT
D: .; V: TRBV3-1/TRBV3-2; size: .; J: TRBJ1-1; CDR3: CASSQVNLVANTEAFF; DNA: TGTGCCAGCAGCCAAGTAAACCTTGTGGCGAACACTGAAGCTTTCTTT
D: .; V: TRBV30; size: .; J: TRBJ2-7; CDR3: CAWSKGGGYEQYF; DNA: TGTGCCTGGAGTAAGGGAGGGGGCTACGAGCAGTACTTC
D: TRBD1; V: TRBV19; size: once; J: TRBJ2-5; CDR3: CASRDRGRQQETQYF; DNA: TGTGCCAGTAGGGACAGGGGCCGTCAACAAGAGACCCAGTACTTC
D: TRBD2; V: TRBV4-1; size: .; J: TRBJ2-7; CDR3: CASSLAGGGEQYF; DNA: TGCGCCAGCAGCCTGGCGGGAGGGGGAGAGCAGTACTTC
D: .; V: TRBV18; size: .; J: TRBJ1-5; CDR3: CASSPQGSNQPQHF; DNA: TGTGCCAGCTCACCACAGGGGTCCAATCAGCCCCAGCATTTT
D: TRBD1; V: TRBV5-5; size: .; J: TRBJ1-5; CDR3: CASSRTGDQPQHF; DNA: TGTGCCAGCAGTCGGACAGGGGATCAGCCCCAGCATTTT
D: TRBD1; V: TRBV19; size: .; J: TRBJ1-1; CDR3: CASRSVAGQGSNTEAFF; DNA: TGTGCCAGTAGATCGGTGGCGGGACAGGGTTCGAACACTGAAGCTTTCTTT
D: TRBD1; V: TRBV30; size: .; J: TRBJ2-5; CDR3: CAWSFPGQRGSETQYF; DNA: TGTGCCTGGAGCTTCCCGGGACAGAGAGGATCGGAGACCCAGTACTTC
D: .; V: TRBV2; size: .; J: TRBJ2-7; CDR3: CASSGRSNYEQYF; DNA: TGTGCCAGCTCGGGACGGAGTAACTACGAGCAGTACTTC
D: .; V: TRBV3-1/TRBV3-2; size: .; J: TRBJ1-1; CDR3: CASSYAGNTEAFF; DNA: TGTGCCAGCAGCTACGCCGGGAACACTGAAGCTTTCTTT
D: .; V: TRBV5-1; size: .; J: TRBJ2-7; CDR3: CASSLQAGVYYEQYF; DNA: TGCGCCAGCAGCTTACAAGCAGGGGTGTACTACGAGCAGTACTTC
D: .; V: TRBV30; size: .; J: TRBJ1-6; CDR3: CAWSVLGSYNSPLHF; DNA: TGTGCCTGGAGTGTACTAGGCTCCTATAATTCACCCCTCCACTTT
D: .; V: TRBV12-3/TRBV12-4; size: .; J: TRBJ2-2; CDR3: CASSFPGELFF; DNA: TGTGCCAGCAGTTTTCCCGGGGAGCTGTTTTTT
D: TRBD2; V: TRBV2; size: .; J: TRBJ2-1; CDR3: CASSALAGGRGNEQFF; DNA: TGTGCCAGCAGCGCGCTAGCGGGGGGGAGAGGCAATGAGCAGTTCTTC
D: TRBD1; V: TRBV5-4; size: .; J: TRBJ1-1; CDR3: CASSVLTGTGGGEAFF; DNA: TGTGCCAGCAGCGTCCTTACCGGGACAGGGGGAGGTGAAGCTTTCTTT
D: .; V: TRBV30; size: few; J: TRBJ2-3; CDR3: CAWRAGPAGDTQYF; DNA: TGTGCCTGGAGGGCAGGACCGGCGGGAGATACGCAGTATTTT
D: .; V: TRBV5-4; size: .; J: TRBJ1-2; CDR3: CASSQRTNYGYTF; DNA: TGTGCCAGCTCCCAGAGGACTAACTATGGCTACACCTTC
D: .; V: TRBV4-3; size: few; J: TRBJ2-1; CDR3: CASSQGREVDEQFF; DNA: TGCGCCAGCAGCCAAGGCAGGGAGGTTGATGAGCAGTTCTTC
D: .; V: TRBV5-1; size: .; J: TRBJ1-3; CDR3: CASSLTGASGNTIYF; DNA: TGCGCCAGCAGCTTGACAGGAGCCTCTGGAAACACCATATATTTT
D: .; V: TRBV6-5; size: .; J: TRBJ1-1; CDR3: CASSYGQSTEAFF; DNA: TGTGCCAGCAGTTACGGTCAGAGCACTGAAGCTTTCTTT
D: .; V: TRBV7-9; size: .; J: TRBJ1-6; CDR3: CASSLYNSPLHF; DNA: TGTGCCAGCAGCTTATACAATTCACCCCTCCACTTT
D: .; V: TRBV15; size: .; J: TRBJ1-4; CDR3: CATSTGEGGVGEKLFF; DNA: TGTGCCACCAGCACCGGGGAGGGGGGAGTAGGTGAAAAACTGTTTTTT
D: TRBD2; V: TRBV15; size: few; J: TRBJ2-1; CDR3: CATSRGHGGTRVSDEQFF; DNA: TGTGCCACCAGCAGAGGGCATGGGGGGACTAGAGTTTCGGATGAGCAGTTCTTC
D: .; V: TRBV5-1; size: once; J: TRBJ1-4; CDR3: CASSWGESNEKLFF; DNA: TGCGCCAGCAGCTGGGGTGAATCTAATGAAAAACTGTTTTTT
D: .; V: TRBV5-1; size: .; J: TRBJ2-5; CDR3: CASSIEETQYF; DNA: TGCGCCAGCAGCATCGAAGAGACCCAGTACTTC
D: .; V: TRBV3-1/TRBV3-2; size: .; J: TRBJ1-2; CDR3: CASSQRSSGYTF; DNA: TGTGCCAGCAGCCAACGGTCCTCGGGCTACACCTTC
D: .; V: TRBV6-5; size: .; J: TRBJ1-2; CDR3: CASSRLREYGGYTF; DNA: TGTGCCAGCAGCCGACTCAGGGAATACGGGGGCTACACCTTC
D: TRBD1; V: TRBV9; size: .; J: TRBJ2-2; CDR3: CASSPADRENTGELFF; DNA: TGTGCCAGCAGCCCAGCCGACAGGGAGAACACCGGGGAGCTGTTTTTT